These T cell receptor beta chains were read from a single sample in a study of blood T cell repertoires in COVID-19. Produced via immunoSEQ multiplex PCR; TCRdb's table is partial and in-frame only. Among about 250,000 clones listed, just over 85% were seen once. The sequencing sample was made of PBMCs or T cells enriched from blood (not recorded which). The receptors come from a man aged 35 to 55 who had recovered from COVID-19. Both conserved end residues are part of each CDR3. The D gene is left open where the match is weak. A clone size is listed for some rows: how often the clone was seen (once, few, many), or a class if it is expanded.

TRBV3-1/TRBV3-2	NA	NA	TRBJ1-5	CASSMDRNQPQHF	TGTGCCAGCAGCATGGACAGAAATCAGCCCCAGCATTTT
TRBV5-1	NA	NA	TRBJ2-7	CASSLLAAATYEQYF	TGCGCCAGCAGCTTGTTGGCGGCGGCAACCTACGAGCAGTACTTC
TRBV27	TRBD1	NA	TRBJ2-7	CASSFGRGYEQYF	TGTGCCAGCAGTTTCGGCAGGGGGTACGAGCAGTACTTC
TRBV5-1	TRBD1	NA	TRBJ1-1	CASSPWTGENTEAFF	TGCGCCAGCAGCCCGTGGACAGGGGAGAACACTGAAGCTTTCTTT
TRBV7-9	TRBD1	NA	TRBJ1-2	CASSSDRDYGYTF	TGTGCCAGCAGCTCGGACAGGGATTATGGCTACACCTTC
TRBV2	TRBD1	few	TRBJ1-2	CASRTGDVGTF	TGTGCCAGCAGGACAGGGGACGTGGGGACCTTC
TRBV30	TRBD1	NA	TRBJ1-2	CAWSVNRGLAGYTF	TGTGCCTGGAGTGTTAACAGGGGGCTGGCTGGCTACACCTTC
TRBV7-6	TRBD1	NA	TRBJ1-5	CASSLAGGNDNQPQHF	TGTGCCAGCAGCTTAGCAGGGGGCAATGACAATCAGCCCCAGCATTTT
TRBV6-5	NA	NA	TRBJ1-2	CASSFYRSNYGYTF	TGTGCCAGCAGTTTTTACAGGTCTAACTATGGCTACACCTTC
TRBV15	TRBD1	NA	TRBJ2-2	CATSRDNTGGVGELFF	TGTGCCACCAGCAGAGATAACACAGGGGGCGTCGGGGAGCTGTTTTTT
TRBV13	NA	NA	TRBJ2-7	CASSFGESSYEQYF	TGTGCCAGCAGCTTCGGAGAGAGCTCCTACGAGCAGTACTTC
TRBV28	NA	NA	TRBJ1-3	CASSTPPEGSGNTIYF	TGTGCCAGCAGTACCCCCCCGGAGGGTTCCGGAAACACCATATATTTT
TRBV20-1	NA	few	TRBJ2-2	CSASPEPNTGELFF	TGCAGTGCAAGTCCCGAGCCGAACACCGGGGAGCTGTTTTTT
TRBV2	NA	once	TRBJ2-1	CASSEFTGVEQFF	TGTGCCAGCAGTGAATTTACCGGGGTAGAGCAGTTCTTC
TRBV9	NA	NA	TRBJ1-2	CASSGQDRYGYTF	TGTGCCAGCAGCGGACAGGACCGCTATGGCTACACCTTC
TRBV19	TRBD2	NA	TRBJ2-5	CASSMTSGGPQETQYF	TGTGCCAGTAGTATGACTAGCGGGGGACCGCAAGAGACCCAGTACTTC
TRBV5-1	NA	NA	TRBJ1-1	CASSSGGGDTEAFF	TGCGCCAGCAGCTCAGGCGGAGGGGACACTGAAGCTTTCTTT
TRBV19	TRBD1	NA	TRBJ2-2	CASSIQGGANTGELFF	TGTGCCAGTAGTATCCAAGGGGGCGCGAACACCGGGGAGCTGTTTTTT
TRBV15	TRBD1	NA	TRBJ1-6	CATSRAPGTGNSPLHF	TGTGCCACCAGCAGAGCGCCCGGGACAGGGAATTCACCCCTCCACTTT
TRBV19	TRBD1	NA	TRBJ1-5	CASSIGDRGNQPQHF	TGTGCCAGTAGTATAGGAGACAGGGGGAATCAGCCCCAGCATTTT
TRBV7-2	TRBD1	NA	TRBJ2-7	CASSLPGGWYEQYF	TGTGCCAGCAGCTTACCAGGGGGCTGGTACGAGCAGTACTTC
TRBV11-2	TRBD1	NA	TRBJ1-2	CASRSFEGRGTANYGYTF	TGTGCCAGCAGATCCTTCGAGGGTCGGGGGACAGCTAACTATGGCTACACCTTC
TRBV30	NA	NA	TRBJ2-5	CAWRTGGGETQYF	TGTGCCTGGAGGACAGGAGGCGGAGAGACCCAGTACTTC
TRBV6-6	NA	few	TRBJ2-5	CASSPEYRDLPQETQYF	TGTGCCAGCAGTCCCGAGTACAGGGATCTCCCTCAAGAGACCCAGTACTTC
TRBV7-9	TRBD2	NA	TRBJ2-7	CASRPTGRALEQYF	TGTGCCAGCCGACCCACCGGGAGGGCCCTCGAGCAGTACTTC
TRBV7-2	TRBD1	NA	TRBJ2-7	CASSQTGAGLAYEQYF	TGTGCCAGCAGCCAAACAGGGGCCGGGCTAGCCTACGAGCAGTACTTC
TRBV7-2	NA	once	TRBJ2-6	CASSSSSGANVLTF	TGTGCCAGCAGCTCTAGCTCTGGGGCCAACGTCCTGACTTTC
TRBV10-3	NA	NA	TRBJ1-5	CASSPGPSLNQPQHF	TGTGCCAGCTCCCCGGGTCCTTCCCTAAATCAGCCCCAGCATTTT
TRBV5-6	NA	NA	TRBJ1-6	CASSLVSGEPLHF	TGTGCCAGCAGCTTGGTTTCGGGGGAACCCCTCCACTTT